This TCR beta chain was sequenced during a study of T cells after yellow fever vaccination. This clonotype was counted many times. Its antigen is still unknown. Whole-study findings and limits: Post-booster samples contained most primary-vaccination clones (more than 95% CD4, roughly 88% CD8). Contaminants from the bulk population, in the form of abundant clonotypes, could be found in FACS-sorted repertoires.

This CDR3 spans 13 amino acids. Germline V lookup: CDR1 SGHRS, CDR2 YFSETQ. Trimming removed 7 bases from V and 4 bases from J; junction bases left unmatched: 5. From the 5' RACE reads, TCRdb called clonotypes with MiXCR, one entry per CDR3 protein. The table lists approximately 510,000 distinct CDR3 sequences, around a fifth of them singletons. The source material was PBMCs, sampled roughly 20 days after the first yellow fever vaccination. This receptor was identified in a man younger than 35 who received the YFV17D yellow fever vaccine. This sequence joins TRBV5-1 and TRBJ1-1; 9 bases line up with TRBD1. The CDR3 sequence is CASSTGGTTEAFF. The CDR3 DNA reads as TGCGCCAGCTCGACAGGGGGGACCACTGAAGCTTTCTTT.